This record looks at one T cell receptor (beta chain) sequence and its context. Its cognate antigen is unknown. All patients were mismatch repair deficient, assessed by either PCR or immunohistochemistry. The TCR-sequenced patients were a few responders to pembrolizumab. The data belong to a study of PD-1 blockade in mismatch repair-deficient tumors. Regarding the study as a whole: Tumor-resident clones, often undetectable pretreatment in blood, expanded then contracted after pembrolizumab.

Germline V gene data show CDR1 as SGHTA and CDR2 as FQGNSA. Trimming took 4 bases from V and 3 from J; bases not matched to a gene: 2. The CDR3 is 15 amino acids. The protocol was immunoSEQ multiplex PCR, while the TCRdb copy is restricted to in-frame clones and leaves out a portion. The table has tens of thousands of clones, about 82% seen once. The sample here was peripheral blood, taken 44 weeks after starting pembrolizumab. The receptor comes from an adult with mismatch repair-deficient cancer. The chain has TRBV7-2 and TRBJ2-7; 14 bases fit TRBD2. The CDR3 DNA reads TGTGCCAGCAGCTCAGGACTAGCGGGAGGCTACGAGCAGTACTTC. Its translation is CASSSGLAGGYEQYF.